This entry lists 10 T cell receptor beta chains sequenced from one sample in a study of blood T cell repertoires in COVID-19. Repertoires were generated with immunoSEQ multiplex PCR, while TCRdb's copy carries only in-frame clones and drops some. The table lists about 240,000 clones, just under 85% of them singletons. Material for sequencing was peripheral blood. All receptors come from an elderly woman with acute or convalescent COVID-19.

This clone was observed a few times. The rearrangement uses TRBV4-1 and TRBJ1-2; 11 nucleotides agree with TRBD1. With 3 bases clipped from V and 7 bases from J, the junction kept 7 bases outside the gene matches. The germline V gene encodes CDR1 MGHRA and CDR2 YSYEKL. The CDR3 totals 15 residues. As DNA, the CDR3 is TGCGCCAGCAGCCAGTCCGGACAGGGGGCGGGTGGCTACACCTTC. It translates to CASSQSGQGAGGYTF.

This chain joins TRBV25-1 and TRBJ1-2; maybe TRBD1 (5 bases). The CDR3 extends over 12 amino acids. Deletions cut 2 bases from V and 6 bases from J, with 7 bases between. The germline V gene encodes CDR1 MGHDK and CDR2 SYGVNS. CDR3 nucleotide sequence: TGTGCCAGCAGTGAAGTAGGGGATGGCTACACCTTC. Its protein product is CASSEVGDGYTF.

J is TRBJ2-7 and V is TRBV9; 7 bases agree with TRBD1. V trimming: 4 bases; J trimming: 2 bases; junction bases outside the gene matches: 9. The germline gives CDR1 SGDLS, CDR2 YYNGEE. The CDR3 loop spans 15 amino acids. CDR3 nucleotide sequence: TGTGCCAGCAGCCCAACCGGGACAGATCCCTACGAGCAGTACTTC. It encodes CASSPTGTDPYEQYF.

V usage is TRBV19 and J usage is TRBJ1-6; 11 positions match TRBD1. Germline V gene lookup returns CDR1 LNHDA and CDR2 SQIVND (reference sequence). The CDR3 length is 13 residues. Unmatched junction bases numbered 3, after V lost 9 bases and J lost 8 bases. This CDR3 reads CASRDRGYSPLHF. CDR3 nucleotides: TGTGCCAGCCGGGACAGGGGGTATTCACCCCTCCACTTT.

The rearrangement links TRBV7-3 to TRBJ2-1, with 11 nucleotides matching TRBD1. Germline loops: CDR1 SGHTA, CDR2 FQGTGA. The CDR3 is 15 amino acids. J was trimmed by 4 bases and V by 5 bases; bases with no gene match: 4. CDR3 nucleotide sequence: TGTGCCAGCAGCCCGGACAGGGGGCGGTACAATGAGCAGTTCTTC. The encoded protein is CASSPDRGRYNEQFF.

The chain employs TRBV2 and TRBJ1-5, with D hard to call. In germline, CDR1 is SNHLY, CDR2 FYNNEI. The CDR3 runs 13 residues. The ends were cut back, 6 bases at V and 3 bases at J, with 9 bases in the middle. This chain's CDR3 is CASRRAPNQPQHF. As DNA, the CDR3 is TGTGCCAGCAGGAGGGCCCCCAATCAGCCCCAGCATTTT.

This clone was detected once. The rearrangement links TRBV3-1 (or the pseudogene TRBV3-2) to TRBJ2-3; 12 bases map to TRBD2. This CDR3 comprises 15 residues. Losses at the gene ends were 4 bases for V and 4 bases for J; bases not matched to a gene: 3. The germline V gene encodes CDR1 LGHDT and CDR2 YNNKEL (reference sequence). For the CDR3, the DNA is TGTGCCAGCAGCCGGACTAGCGGGGTCTCAGATACGCAGTATTTT. Translation: CASSRTSGVSDTQYF.

This sequence joins TRBV13 and TRBJ1-1; D remains ambiguous. There are 15 residues in the CDR3. Germline assignment: CDR1 PRHDT and CDR2 FYEKMQ (reference sequence). The ends were cut back, 2 bases at V and 0 bases at J, with 10 bases in the middle. Written as DNA, the CDR3 is TGTGCCAGCAGCTTACTGGGAGGATTGAACACTGAAGCTTTCTTT. It encodes CASSLLGGLNTEAFF.

This rearrangement joins TRBV9 to TRBJ1-4, with TRBD1 identical over 7 bases. CDR3 size: 15 residues. V shed 2 bases and J 4 bases; nucleotides not matched to a gene: 5. Germline CDR1 and CDR2: SGDLS and YYNGEE. This chain's CDR3 is CASSVSGTVNEKLFF. The CDR3 DNA is TGTGCCAGCAGCGTTTCCGGGACAGTTAATGAAAAACTGTTTTTT.

This chain connects TRBV28 to TRBJ1-5, with unresolved D. The CDR3 covers 14 residues. V was shortened by 5 bases and J by 6 bases, with 14 bases between the two germline ends. Germline-derived CDR1 and CDR2 are MDHEN and SYDVKM. The CDR3 region has the DNA TGTGCCAGCAGTCTTCCCGGTAATGGTCAGCCCCAGCATTTT. It translates to CASSLPGNGQPQHF. Based on the CDR3 plus reference TRBV28 and TRBJ1-5, the full variable domain is DVKVTQSSRYLVKRTGEKVFLECVQDMDHENMFWYRQDPGLGLRLIYFSYDVKMKEKGDIPEGYSVSREKKERFSLILESASTNQTSMYLCASSLPGNGQPQHFGDGTRLSIL.